This T cell receptor (beta chain) originates from a study of control samples from healthy donors and cancer patients (TCRdb year 2020). V drops 4 bases and J drops 3 bases, leaving 11 bases in between. In the germline V gene, CDR1 corresponds to SGHRS and CDR2 to YFSETQ. From cysteine to phenylalanine, the CDR3 is 14 amino acids long. CDR3 DNA only is kept here, 42 bases in frame from base 1. This clone was detected once. Its antigen is currently not known. No per-base quality is available; no much larger clone lies one base away. The library was obtained by the immunoSEQ multiplex PCR assay. Not all clones reach the TCRdb copy of this immuneACCESS table, which keeps in-frame sequences only. Checked studies attribute under half of the gap to unresolved V genes and leave the rest unexplained. In this sample the table shows about 160,000 clones, roughly 95% of which occur a single time. The ten largest clones capture approximately 0.97% of the sample.

The clonotype was recovered from a woman aged 25 to 39 in good health. Sequenced: blood. The chain is made from TRBV5-1 and TRBJ1-3, with no confidently assigned D gene. This receptor has the CDR3 CASSGSGVGNTIYF. The nucleotides are TGCGCCAGCAGCGGGAGCGGGGTTGGAAACACCATATATTTT.